The rows below give T cell receptor beta chains drawn from one sample of a study of blood T cell repertoires in COVID-19. Produced via immunoSEQ multiplex PCR; TCRdb's table is partial and in-frame only. This table has tens of thousands of clones, roughly 85% appearing once. The sample was peripheral blood. Receptor source: a man in his 60s with active or convalescent COVID-19. The CDR3 runs from the conserved cysteine through the conserved F or W. A D gene is named only where the DNA matches it firmly. Not every row has a clone size; where given, it reads once, few, many or a size class.

D gene,V gene,J gene,clone size,CDR3 DNA,CDR3 protein
.,TRBV10-3,TRBJ2-5,.,TGTGCCATCAGTGATGTGACTCAAGAGACCCAGTACTTC,CAISDVTQETQYF
.,TRBV2,TRBJ2-1,.,TGTGCCAGCAGTGACTACCTAAGCGAGCAGTTCTTC,CASSDYLSEQFF
.,TRBV7-3,TRBJ2-1,.,TGTGCCAGCAGCTTAATACCCCGGGCTAGCGTGGAGGGTGAGCAGTTCTTC,CASSLIPRASVEGEQFF
.,TRBV28,TRBJ1-4,.,TGTGCCAGCAGTGTAGACAGCTCTAATGAAAAACTGTTTTTT,CASSVDSSNEKLFF
.,TRBV19,TRBJ1-1,few,TGTGCCAGTAGTATGTTGACAAAGAACACTGAAGCTTTCTTT,CASSMLTKNTEAFF
.,TRBV28,TRBJ1-1,.,TGTGCCAGCAGTTTATACAGGGTTATGAACACTGAAGCTTTCTTT,CASSLYRVMNTEAFF
TRBD1,TRBV6-2/TRBV6-3,TRBJ2-7,.,TGTGCCAGCAGTGCACAAACAGGGGGAAGAGCTTACGAGCAGTACTTC,CASSAQTGGRAYEQYF
.,TRBV14,TRBJ2-2,.,TGTGCCAGCAGCCAAGGAGGAAGGGGGACCGGGGAGCTGTTTTTT,CASSQGGRGTGELFF
.,TRBV9,TRBJ2-3,few,TGTGCCAGCAGCGTAGGTCGCGGCACAGATACGCAGTATTTT,CASSVGRGTDTQYF
.,TRBV27,TRBJ2-7,once,TGTGCCAGCCGATCGTCGGGGTACGAGCAGTACTTC,CASRSSGYEQYF
.,TRBV11-3,TRBJ2-7,.,TGTGCCAGCAGCTCGAAGGGTGCGGGCGAGCAGTACTTC,CASSSKGAGEQYF
.,TRBV5-4,TRBJ1-1,.,TGTGCCAGCAGCTTCAGTCAGATGAACACTGAAGCTTTCTTT,CASSFSQMNTEAFF
.,TRBV6-5,TRBJ1-2,.,TGTGCCAGCAGCCAGATGAGAGGGAACTATGGCTACACCTTC,CASSQMRGNYGYTF